The rows below give T cell receptor beta chains drawn from one sample of a study of ipilimumab plus nivolumab after autologous stem cell transplantation. Here immunoSEQ multiplex PCR was the method, and the copy in TCRdb shows in-frame clones only, minus some. The table records 15,000 to 20,000 clones, approximately 81% of them present only once. Sequenced here: PBMCs, sampled in a trial of ipilimumab plus nivolumab as post-transplant consolidation. Receptors originate from a male donor with diffuse large B-cell lymphoma. Both conserved end residues are part of each CDR3. The order of the fields is D gene, clone size, J gene, V gene, CDR3 protein, CDR3 DNA. The D gene is left open where the match is weak. The size entry is marked missing in some rows and otherwise reads once, few, many or a size class.

>TRBD1|few|TRBJ2-1|TRBV9
CASSARGSYNEQFF
TGTGCCAGCAGCGCCAGGGGGTCCTACAATGAGCAGTTCTTC
>TRBD2|.|TRBJ2-1|TRBV6-5
CASGTSGDNEQFF
TGTGCCAGCGGGACTAGCGGGGACAATGAGCAGTTCTTC
>TRBD1|.|TRBJ2-2|TRBV6-5
CASSYSGQGASGELFF
TGTGCCAGCAGTTACTCGGGACAGGGGGCGTCCGGGGAGCTGTTTTTT
>TRBD1|.|TRBJ1-6|TRBV6-5
CASSYQGQAFSPLHF
TGTGCCAGCAGTTACCAGGGACAGGCTTTCTCACCCCTCCACTTT
>.|.|TRBJ2-7|TRBV2
CASSPKYSLLRQYTSYEQYF
TGTGCCAGCAGCCCGAAATACAGTTTACTCCGTCAGTACACCTCCTACGAGCAGTACTTC
>TRBD1|.|TRBJ1-1|TRBV5-1
CASSLSDRSSGTEAFF
TGCGCCAGCAGCTTATCGGACAGGTCCAGTGGAACTGAAGCTTTCTTT
>TRBD2|.|TRBJ2-1|TRBV4-3
CASSQDPSGGYNEQFF
TGCGCCAGCAGCCAAGATCCAAGCGGGGGTTACAATGAGCAGTTCTTC
>TRBD1|few|TRBJ2-7|TRBV7-9
CASSGMDRTYEQYF
TGTGCCAGCAGCGGAATGGACAGGACCTACGAGCAGTACTTC
>.|.|TRBJ2-5|TRBV7-9
CASSFKETQYF
TGTGCCAGCAGCTTTAAAGAGACCCAGTACTTC
>TRBD1|.|TRBJ2-7|TRBV28
CASSPVGTGGYEQYF
TGTGCCAGCAGTCCCGTCGGGACAGGGGGCTACGAGCAGTACTTC
>.|.|TRBJ2-3|TRBV7-2
CASSQGQGSDTQYF
TGTGCCAGCAGTCAAGGTCAGGGGTCAGATACGCAGTATTTT
>TRBD2|.|TRBJ2-1|TRBV7-3
CASGRGLAGFNEQFF
TGTGCCAGCGGGAGGGGACTAGCGGGGTTTAATGAGCAGTTCTTC
>TRBD1|once|TRBJ1-2|TRBV27
CASSFRDRSPYYGYTF
TGTGCCAGCAGTTTCAGGGACAGGTCTCCGTACTATGGCTACACCTTC
>.|few|TRBJ1-2|TRBV6-5
CASSYLSGGSIYGYTF
TGTGCCAGCAGTTACTTGTCAGGTGGTTCGATCTATGGCTACACCTTC
>.|once|TRBJ2-6|TRBV28
CASSPPSGSGANVLTF
TGTGCCAGCAGTCCCCCGAGTGGTTCTGGGGCCAACGTCCTGACTTTC
>TRBD1|.|TRBJ1-4|TRBV28
CASSQTGFEKLFF
TGTGCCAGCAGTCAGACAGGGTTTGAAAAACTGTTTTTT
>TRBD1|.|TRBJ2-7|TRBV4-2
CASSQDRGYGTGQREQYF
TGTGCCAGCAGCCAAGATAGGGGGTACGGGACAGGGCAGCGCGAGCAGTACTTC
>.|.|TRBJ1-4|TRBV11-2
CASSERGRATNEKLFF
TGTGCCAGCAGCGAGCGTGGGAGAGCAACTAATGAAAAACTGTTTTTT
>.|few|TRBJ1-2|TRBV5-5
CASSLVPLLSYGYTF
TGTGCCAGCAGCTTGGTGCCCCTCCTGTCCTATGGCTACACCTTC
>.|.|TRBJ2-1|TRBV2
CASGPYNEQFF
TGTGCCAGCGGCCCCTACAATGAGCAGTTCTTC
>TRBD2|.|TRBJ2-5|TRBV9
CASSVGTSGGPRETQYF
TGTGCCAGCAGCGTAGGGACTAGCGGGGGGCCCAGGGAGACCCAGTACTTC
>.|.|TRBJ2-6|TRBV11-2
CASSWAGPTSGANVLTF
TGTGCCAGCAGCTGGGCAGGCCCTACCTCTGGGGCCAACGTCCTGACTTTC
>.|.|TRBJ1-5|TRBV7-2
CASSLVGVTNQPQHF
TGTGCCAGCAGCTTAGTCGGGGTCACCAATCAGCCCCAGCATTTT
>.|.|TRBJ1-5|TRBV6-6
CASSYSMGPSNQPQHF
TGTGCCAGCAGTTACTCGATGGGGCCCTCCAATCAGCCCCAGCATTTT